This T cell receptor beta chain appears in the sequencing data of a study of response to subunit inactivated influenza vaccine. Overall study results and limits: The authors suggested that few new T cells are recruited per seasonal influenza vaccination.

The germline V and J ends were trimmed by 0 bases and 0 bases, with 12 bases remaining between them. Per the germline V gene, CDR1 is LGHNA and CDR2 is YNFKEQ. There are 17 residues in the CDR3. This clonotype was recorded a few times. What it binds is not known. Each CDR3 protein is one row after TCRdb ran MiXCR on the RT-PCR reads. The sample lists about 500,000 distinct CDR3 sequences; 10% to 15% were seen once. This sample comprised PBMCs from blood, obtained roughly 45 days after vaccination. The V gene is TRBV4-2, the J gene TRBJ1-3; TRBD1 might be the D (6 bases). This receptor was identified in a man between 45 and 60 years old who received an inactivated influenza vaccine. CDR3 coding DNA: TGTGCCAGCAGCCAAGAGGAGGGACATGTCTCTGGAAACACCATATATTTT. This codes for CASSQEEGHVSGNTIYF.